The clone carrying this T cell receptor (beta chain) was seen more than once but under ten times. The antigen is undetermined. TCRdb's copy holds only in-frame clones and misses some; the assay was immunoSEQ multiplex PCR. The sample lists roughly 18,000 clones; around half were seen once. Germline V gene lookup returns CDR1 MDHEN and CDR2 SYDVKM. The V and J ends lost 5 bases and 6 bases, in that order; junction bases with no gene match: 10. The CDR3 runs to 14 residues. This specimen comes from a study of siplizumab effects on memory and regulatory T cells. Study overall: Mixed lymphocyte reactions were performed as paired cultures containing siplizumab at around 1 ug/mL or no drug.

The authors cocultured the mixed lymphocyte reaction cells at 37 degrees C for around 6 days. Study-level results: Suppressive activity of Tregs proliferating in siplizumab cultures remained unconfirmed. Memory cells seemed less diverse than naive T cells, which seemed major alloresponse contributors.

The sample taken for sequencing was CFSE-low (dividing) CD4+ T cells sorted from an allogeneic mixed lymphocyte reaction. The TCR sequence derives from a human donor in good health; the cells came from an allogeneic mixed lymphocyte reaction. The chain employs TRBV28 and TRBJ2-7; the match to TRBD1 covers 7 bases. The CDR3 DNA sequence: TGTGCCAGCAGTCAGACGGGACAGTGGGGCGAGCAGTACTTC. Protein product: CASSQTGQWGEQYF.